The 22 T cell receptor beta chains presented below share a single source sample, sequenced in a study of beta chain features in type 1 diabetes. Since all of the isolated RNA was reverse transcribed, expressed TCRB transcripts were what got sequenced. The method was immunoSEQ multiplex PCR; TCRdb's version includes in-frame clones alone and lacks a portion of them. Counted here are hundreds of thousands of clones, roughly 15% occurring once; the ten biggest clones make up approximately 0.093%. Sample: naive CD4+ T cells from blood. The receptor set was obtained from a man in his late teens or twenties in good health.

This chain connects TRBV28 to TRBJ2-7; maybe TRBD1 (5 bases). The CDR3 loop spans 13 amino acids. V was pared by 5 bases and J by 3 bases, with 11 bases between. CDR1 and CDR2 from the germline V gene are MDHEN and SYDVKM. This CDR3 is CASSATEDYEQYF. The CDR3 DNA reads TGTGCCAGCAGTGCGACAGAGGACTACGAGCAGTACTTC.

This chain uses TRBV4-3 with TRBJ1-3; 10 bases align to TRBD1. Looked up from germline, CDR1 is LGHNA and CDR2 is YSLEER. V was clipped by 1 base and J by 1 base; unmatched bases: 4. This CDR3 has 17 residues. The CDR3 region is CASSQGGQGGSGNTIYF. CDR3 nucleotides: TGCGCCAGCAGCCAAGGCGGACAGGGGGGTTCTGGAAACACCATATATTTT.

The chain's CDR3 is CASSSTSGGAYEQYF. CDR3 in DNA: TGTGCCAGCAGCTCTACTAGCGGGGGGGCATACGAGCAGTACTTC. The chain combines TRBV11-2 with TRBJ2-7; 13 bases align to TRBD2. V shed 4 bases, J shed 4 bases, and the junction held 4 bases outside the gene matches. CDR3 length: 15 residues. CDR1 and CDR2 from the germline V gene are SGHAT and FQNNGV.

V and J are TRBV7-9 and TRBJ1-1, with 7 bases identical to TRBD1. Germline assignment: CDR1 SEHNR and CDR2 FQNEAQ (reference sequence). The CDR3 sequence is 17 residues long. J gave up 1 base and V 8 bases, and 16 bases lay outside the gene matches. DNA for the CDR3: TGTGCCAGCCGCACGCGAGACTACAGGGGCGAGAACACTGAAGCTTTCTTT. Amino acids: CASRTRDYRGENTEAFF. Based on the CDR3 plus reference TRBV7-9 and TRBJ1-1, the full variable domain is DTGVSQNPRHKITKRGQNVTFRCDPISEHNRLYWYRQTLGQGPEFLTYFQNEAQLEKSRLLSDRFSAERPKGSFSTLEIQRTEQGDSAMYLCASRTRDYRGENTEAFFGQGTRLTVV.

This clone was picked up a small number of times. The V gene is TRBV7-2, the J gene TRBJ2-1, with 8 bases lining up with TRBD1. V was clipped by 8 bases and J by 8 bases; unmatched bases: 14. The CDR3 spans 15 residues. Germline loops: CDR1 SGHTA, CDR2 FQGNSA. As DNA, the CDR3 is TGTGCCAGCCGGCTGGCCGGACAGGGTCGGCATGAGCAGTTCTTC. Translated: CASRLAGQGRHEQFF. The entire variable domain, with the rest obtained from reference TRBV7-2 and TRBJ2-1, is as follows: GAGVSQSPSNKVTEKGKDVELRCDPISGHTALYWYRQSLGQGLEFLIYFQGNSAPDKSGLPSDRFSAERTGGSVSTLTIQRTQQEDSAVYLCASRLAGQGRHEQFFGPGTRLTVL.

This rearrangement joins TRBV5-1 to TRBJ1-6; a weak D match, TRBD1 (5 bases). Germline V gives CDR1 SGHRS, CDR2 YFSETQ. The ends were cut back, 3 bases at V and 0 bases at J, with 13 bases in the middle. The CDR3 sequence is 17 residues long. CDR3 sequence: CASSSLPGNSYNSPLHF. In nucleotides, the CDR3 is TGCGCCAGCAGCTCTCTTCCAGGGAACTCCTATAATTCACCCCTCCACTTT.

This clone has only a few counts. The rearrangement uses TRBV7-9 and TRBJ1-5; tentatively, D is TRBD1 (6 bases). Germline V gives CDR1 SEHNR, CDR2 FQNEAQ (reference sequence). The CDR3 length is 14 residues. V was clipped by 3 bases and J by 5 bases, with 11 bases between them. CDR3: CASSLTGPYQPQHF. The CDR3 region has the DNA TGTGCCAGCAGCTTGACAGGACCCTATCAGCCCCAGCATTTT.

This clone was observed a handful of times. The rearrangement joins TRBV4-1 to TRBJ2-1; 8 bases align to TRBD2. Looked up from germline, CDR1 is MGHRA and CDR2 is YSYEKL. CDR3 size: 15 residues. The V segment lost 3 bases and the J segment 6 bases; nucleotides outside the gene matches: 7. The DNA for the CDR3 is TGCGCCAGCAGCCAGCGGCTAGCGGGTATCAATGAGCAGTTCTTC. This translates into CASSQRLAGINEQFF.

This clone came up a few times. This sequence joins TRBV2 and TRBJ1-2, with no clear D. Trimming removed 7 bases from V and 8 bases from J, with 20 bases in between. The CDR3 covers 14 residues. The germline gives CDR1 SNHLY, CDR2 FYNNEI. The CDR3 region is CASIYNGLTRGYTF. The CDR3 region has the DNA TGTGCCAGCATTTACAATGGGCTTACGCGGGGCTACACCTTC.

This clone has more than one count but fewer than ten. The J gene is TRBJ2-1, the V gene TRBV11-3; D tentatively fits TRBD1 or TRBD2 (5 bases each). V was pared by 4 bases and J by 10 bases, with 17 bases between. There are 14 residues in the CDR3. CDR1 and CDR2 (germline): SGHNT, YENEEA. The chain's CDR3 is CASSSGPGPIEQFF. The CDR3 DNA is TGTGCCAGCAGCTCGGGACCCGGTCCCATAGAGCAGTTCTTC.

CDR3 amino acids: CAISRDYNEQFF. CDR3 DNA: TGTGCCATCAGCCGGGACTACAATGAGCAGTTCTTC. The chain employs TRBV10-3 and TRBJ2-1; a weak D match, TRBD2 (5 bases). CDR3 length: 12 amino acids. CDR1 is ENHRY and CDR2 is SYGVKD in the germline V gene. V gave up 6 bases and J gave up 3 bases, with 6 bases separating them.

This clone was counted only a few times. In DNA form, the CDR3 reads TGTGCCAGCTCGTCGGAGAAGGGTTCGCTGGAAGCTTTCTTT. Protein: CASSSEKGSLEAFF. V and J are TRBV27 and TRBJ1-1, with D uncertain. The V end was cut by 8 bases, the J end by 8 bases, with 21 bases between. Germline assignment: CDR1 MNHEY and CDR2 SMNVEV (reference sequence). The CDR3 is made up of 14 amino acids.

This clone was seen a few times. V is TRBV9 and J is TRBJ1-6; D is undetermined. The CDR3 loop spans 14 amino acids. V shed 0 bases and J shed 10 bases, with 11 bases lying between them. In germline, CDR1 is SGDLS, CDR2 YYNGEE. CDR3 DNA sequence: TGTGCCAGCAGCGTAGGGGGTCTCGCGTCACCCCTCCACTTT. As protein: CASSVGGLASPLHF.

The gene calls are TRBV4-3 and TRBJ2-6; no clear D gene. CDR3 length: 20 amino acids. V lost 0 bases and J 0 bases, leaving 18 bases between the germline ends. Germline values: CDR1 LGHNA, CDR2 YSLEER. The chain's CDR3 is CASSQDLIKFRTSGANVLTF. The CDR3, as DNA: TGCGCCAGCAGCCAAGATCTTATTAAGTTTAGGACCTCTGGGGCCAACGTCCTGACTTTC.

The CDR3 sequence: CASSPGQLAGGPGEQFF. CDR3 in DNA: TGTGCCAGCAGCCCGGGGCAGCTGGCGGGGGGGCCCGGTGAGCAGTTCTTC. The V gene is TRBV7-2, the J gene TRBJ2-1; TRBD2 agrees at 9 bases. V was pared by 5 bases and J by 9 bases, with 17 bases of the junction left unmatched. Germline assignment: CDR1 SGHTA and CDR2 FQGNSA. The CDR3 sequence is 17 residues long.

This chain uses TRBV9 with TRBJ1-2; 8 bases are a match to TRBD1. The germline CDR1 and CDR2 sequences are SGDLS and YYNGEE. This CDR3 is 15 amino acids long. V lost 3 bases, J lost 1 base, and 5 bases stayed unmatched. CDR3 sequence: CASSARGQGNYGYTF. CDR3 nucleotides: TGTGCCAGCAGCGCCCGCGGACAGGGTAACTATGGCTACACCTTC.

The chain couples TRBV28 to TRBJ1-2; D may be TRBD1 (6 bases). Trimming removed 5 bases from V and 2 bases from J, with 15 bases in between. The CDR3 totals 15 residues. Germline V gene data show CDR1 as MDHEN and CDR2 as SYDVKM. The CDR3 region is CASSTLRGPNYGYTF. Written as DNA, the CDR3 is TGTGCCAGCAGTACCCTCAGGGGACCCAACTATGGCTACACCTTC.

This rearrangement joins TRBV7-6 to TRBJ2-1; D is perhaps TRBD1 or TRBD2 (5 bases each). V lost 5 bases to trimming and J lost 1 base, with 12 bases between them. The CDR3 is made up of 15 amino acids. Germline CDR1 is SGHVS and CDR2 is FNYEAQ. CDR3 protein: CASSLYGASYNEQFF. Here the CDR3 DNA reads TGTGCCAGCAGCCTCTACGGGGCTTCCTACAATGAGCAGTTCTTC.

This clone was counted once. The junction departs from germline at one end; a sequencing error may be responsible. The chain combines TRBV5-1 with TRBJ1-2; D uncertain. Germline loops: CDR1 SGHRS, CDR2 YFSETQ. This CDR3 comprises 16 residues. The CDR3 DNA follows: TGCGCCAGCAGCTTGGCCGGCAGCGGGTCTAACTATGGCCACACCTTC. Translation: CASSLAGSGSNYGHTF.

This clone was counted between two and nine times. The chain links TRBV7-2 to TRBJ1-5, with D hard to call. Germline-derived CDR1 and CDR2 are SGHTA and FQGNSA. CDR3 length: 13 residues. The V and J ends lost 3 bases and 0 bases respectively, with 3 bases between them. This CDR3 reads CASSFSSNQPQHF. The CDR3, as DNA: TGTGCCAGCAGCTTCAGTAGCAATCAGCCCCAGCATTTT. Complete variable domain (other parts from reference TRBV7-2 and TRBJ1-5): GAGVSQSPSNKVTEKGKDVELRCDPISGHTALYWYRQSLGQGLEFLIYFQGNSAPDKSGLPSDRFSAERTGGSVSTLTIQRTQQEDSAVYLCASSFSSNQPQHFGDGTRLSIL.

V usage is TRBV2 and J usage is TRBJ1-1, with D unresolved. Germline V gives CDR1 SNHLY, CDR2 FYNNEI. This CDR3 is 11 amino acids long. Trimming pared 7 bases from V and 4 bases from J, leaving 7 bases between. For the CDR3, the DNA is TGTGCCAGCATACAAAGCACTGAAGCTTTCTTT. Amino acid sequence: CASIQSTEAFF.

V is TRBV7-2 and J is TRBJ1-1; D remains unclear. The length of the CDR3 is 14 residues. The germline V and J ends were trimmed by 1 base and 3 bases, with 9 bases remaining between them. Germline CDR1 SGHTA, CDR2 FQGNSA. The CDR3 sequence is CASSLGAGHTEAFF. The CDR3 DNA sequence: TGTGCCAGCAGCTTAGGGGCAGGACACACTGAAGCTTTCTTT.